Listed below are T cell receptor beta chains from one sample, sequenced in a study of blood T cell repertoires in COVID-19. The table came from immunoSEQ multiplex PCR; TCRdb's copy has only in-frame clones and leaves some out. The sample carries under 80,000 clones, more than 75% recorded once. Input material: peripheral blood. All receptors come from a human donor in a cohort sampled during active COVID-19. CDR3s include the opening cysteine and the closing phenylalanine or tryptophan. The D gene is left open where the match is weak. A clone size is listed for some rows: how often the clone was seen (once, few, many), or a class if it is expanded.

V	J	D	size	DNA	CDR3
TRBV2	TRBJ2-3	.	.	TGTGCCAGCAGAGGGGCCACAGATACGCAGTATTTT	CASRGATDTQYF
TRBV18	TRBJ1-4	.	.	TGTGCCAGCTCACCACCAGGGGGTGTCGGTGAAAAACTGTTTTTT	CASSPPGGVGEKLFF
TRBV30	TRBJ1-1	TRBD1	.	TGTGCCCGTGACAGGGCGAACACTGAAGCTTTCTTT	CARDRANTEAFF
TRBV9	TRBJ2-1	.	.	TGTGCCAGCAGCGCATTCCTGGGGGGTCAAACCCTCGTCAATGAGCAGTTCTTC	CASSAFLGGQTLVNEQFF
TRBV4-3	TRBJ2-3	TRBD2	.	TGCGCCAGCAGCCAAGAACTAGCGGGAGGGGGCACAGATACGCAGTATTTT	CASSQELAGGGTDTQYF
TRBV5-1	TRBJ2-3	TRBD2	few	TGCGCCAGCAGCCGACTAGCGGGGAGTGGAGATACGCAGTATTTT	CASSRLAGSGDTQYF
TRBV4-3	TRBJ1-1	TRBD1	.	TGCGCCAGCGCTCAAGTGGGACAGGGGGGTTCTGAAGCTTTCTTT	CASAQVGQGGSEAFF
TRBV5-1	TRBJ1-2	.	.	TGCGCCAGCAGCCCCAAGCCAGGTTATAACTATGGCTACACCTTC	CASSPKPGYNYGYTF
TRBV7-6	TRBJ1-1	TRBD1	.	TGTGCCAGCGGACAGGGGTCTGAAGCTTTCTTT	CASGQGSEAFF
TRBV7-9	TRBJ2-7	.	.	TGTGCCAGCAGCTTGTCCGCCTACGAGCAGTACTTC	CASSLSAYEQYF
TRBV29-1	TRBJ1-2	.	.	TGCAGCGTTGCTCCGGTAGGAGGACGGGGCTACACCTTC	CSVAPVGGRGYTF
TRBV3-1/TRBV3-2	TRBJ1-2	TRBD1	few	TGTGCCAGCAGCCCCAGGGGGCTTGGCTATGGCTACACCTTC	CASSPRGLGYGYTF
TRBV24-1	TRBJ2-3	.	.	TGTGCCACCAGTGACACGGGTCTGAGCACAGATACGCAGTATTTT	CATSDTGLSTDTQYF
TRBV9	TRBJ1-1	TRBD1	.	TGTGCCAGCAGCGTAGCGACAGGGGGTACTGAAGCTTTCTTT	CASSVATGGTEAFF
TRBV9	TRBJ1-1	TRBD1	.	TGTGCCAGCAGCGTAGACTCTTCGGGCAGGGGGATGAACACTGAAGCTTTCTTT	CASSVDSSGRGMNTEAFF
TRBV27	TRBJ2-2	TRBD1	.	TGTGCCAGCAGTCAAGACCGGACAGGCGGAGCGAACACCGGGGAGCTGTTTTTT	CASSQDRTGGANTGELFF
TRBV5-5	TRBJ1-5	.	.	TGTGCCAGCAGCCTGCTGAGGGGAGGTCAGCCCCAGCATTTT	CASSLLRGGQPQHF
TRBV5-5	TRBJ2-5	TRBD2	.	TGTGCCAGCAGCTTGGGACTAGCGGGGGGTAAGGAGACCCAGTACTTC	CASSLGLAGGKETQYF
TRBV11-2	TRBJ2-5	.	once	TGTGCCAGCAGCTTGACGGGTGGCGGTTTCGGGAGCCAAGAGACCCAGTACTTC	CASSLTGGGFGSQETQYF
TRBV7-3	TRBJ1-5	TRBD1	.	TGTGCCAGCAGCTTTGACAGGGAATATCAGCCCCAGCATTTT	CASSFDREYQPQHF
TRBV19	TRBJ1-2	.	few	TGTGCCAGTAGAGGACAGAGATCCTATGGCTACACCTTC	CASRGQRSYGYTF
TRBV5-6	TRBJ2-3	TRBD1	.	TGTGCCAGCAGCTTCCTGGACAGGGAAAGCTCTGATACGCAGTATTTT	CASSFLDRESSDTQYF
TRBV5-4	TRBJ2-2	.	.	TGTGCCAGCAGCTTTAAACAGGCAGCGAACACCGGGGAGCTGTTTTTT	CASSFKQAANTGELFF
TRBV15	TRBJ2-3	.	.	TGTGCCACCAGCAGAGACCTCTTGAGGGGCACAGATACGCAGTATTTT	CATSRDLLRGTDTQYF
TRBV12-3/TRBV12-4	TRBJ2-1	TRBD2	.	TGTAGGGGGACTAGGGAGTTCTTC	CRGTREFF